These 2 T cell receptor beta chains came from one sample sequenced in a study of identical twins. TCRdb called the 5' RACE reads again in MiXCR, with one record for every CDR3 protein. The profile shows just under 650,000 distinct CDR3 sequences, roughly 6.6% of them singletons. These same data were also listed under a study on yellow fever vaccine responses in identical twins.

The specimen sequenced was PBMCs. Every receptor here comes from a woman aged 18 to 35 in good health.

This clonotype was seen many times. The chain joins TRBV12-3 or TRBV12-4 to TRBJ1-5; D is possibly TRBD1 (5 bases). This CDR3 is built from 15 residues. Trimming removed 3 bases at V and 5 bases at J, with 14 bases between. The CDR3 DNA follows: TGTGCCAGCAGTTTGTTGGCAGGGAGGGATCAGCCCCAGCATTTT. Amino acid sequence: CASSLLAGRDQPQHF.

This clonotype came up many times. Written as DNA, the CDR3 is TGTGCCAGCAGCTTAGTCCTCGGTCAGGGCCGTGTCTATGGCTACACCTTC. This translates into CASSLVLGQGRVYGYTF. The rearrangement links TRBV7-9 to TRBJ1-2, with a possible D match to TRBD1 (5 bases). V gave up 1 base and J gave up 4 bases, with 19 bases separating them. This CDR3 has 17 amino acids. Germline V gene data show CDR1 as SEHNR and CDR2 as FQNEAQ (reference sequence).